This TCR beta chain was sequenced for a study of T cell repertoires in cytomegalovirus infection. Background on the study: Signatures in public TCR beta sequences pointed to both CMV infection and matching HLA type.

From the reads, TCRdb called clonotypes with MiXCR, one entry per CDR3 protein. This sample has 680,000 or so distinct CDR3 sequences, with around 32% found just once. With respect to this clonotype: The antigen remains unidentified.

Germline lookup yields CDR1 LNHNV and CDR2 YYDKDF (reference sequence). V lost 3 bases and J lost 7; bases outside the gene matches: 3. This CDR3 spans 14 amino acids. This specimen was cultured PBMCs, taken from culture after CMV antigen stimulation. This sequence was found in a human donor in good health (CMV status not recorded). Some clones in this sample may be carry-over from other donors' samples. The rearrangement joins TRBV15 to TRBJ1-6; 7 nucleotides align to TRBD1. For the CDR3, the DNA is TGTGCCACCAGCAGTGGACAGGAGAATTCACCCCTCCACTTT. Its translation is CATSSGQENSPLHF.